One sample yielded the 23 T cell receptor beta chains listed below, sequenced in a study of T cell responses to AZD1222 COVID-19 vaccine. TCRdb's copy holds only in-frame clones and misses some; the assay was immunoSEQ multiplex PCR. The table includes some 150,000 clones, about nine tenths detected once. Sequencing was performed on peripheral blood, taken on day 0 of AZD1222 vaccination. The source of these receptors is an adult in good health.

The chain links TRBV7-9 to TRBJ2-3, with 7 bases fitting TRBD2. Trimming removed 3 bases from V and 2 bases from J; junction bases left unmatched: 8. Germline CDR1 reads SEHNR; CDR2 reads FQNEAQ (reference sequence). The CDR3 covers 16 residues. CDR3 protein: CASSFGERGYTDTQYF. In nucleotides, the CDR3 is TGTGCCAGCAGCTTCGGGGAGCGGGGATACACAGATACGCAGTATTTT.

The DNA for the CDR3 is TGTGCCAGCAGCGTGGGCACTAGCGGGAGGTTCTACGAGCAGTACTTC. It yields the protein CASSVGTSGRFYEQYF. The J gene is TRBJ2-7, the V gene TRBV13; TRBD2 matches at 12 bases. Germline loops: CDR1 PRHDT, CDR2 FYEKMQ (reference sequence). Trimming cost V 5 bases and J 3 bases; bases outside gene matches: 8. The CDR3 runs 16 residues.

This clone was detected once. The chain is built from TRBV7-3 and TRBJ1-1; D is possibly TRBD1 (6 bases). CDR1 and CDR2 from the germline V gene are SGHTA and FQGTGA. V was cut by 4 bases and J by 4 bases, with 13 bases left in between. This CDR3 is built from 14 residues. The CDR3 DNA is TGTGCCAGCAGCTGGACCAGGGGCGCCACTGAAGCTTTCTTT. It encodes CASSWTRGATEAFF. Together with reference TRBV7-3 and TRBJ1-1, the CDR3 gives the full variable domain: GAGVSQTPSNKVTEKGKYVELRCDPISGHTALYWYRQSLGQGPEFLIYFQGTGAADDSGLPNDRFFAVRPEGSVSTLKIQRTERGDSAVYLCASSWTRGATEAFFGQGTRLTVV.

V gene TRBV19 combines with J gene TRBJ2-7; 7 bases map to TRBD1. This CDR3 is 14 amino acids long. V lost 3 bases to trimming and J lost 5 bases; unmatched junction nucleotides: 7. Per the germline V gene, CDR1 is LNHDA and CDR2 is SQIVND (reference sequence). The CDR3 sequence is CASSIRTGINEQYF. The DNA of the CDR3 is TGTGCCAGTAGTATCAGGACAGGTATCAACGAGCAGTACTTC.

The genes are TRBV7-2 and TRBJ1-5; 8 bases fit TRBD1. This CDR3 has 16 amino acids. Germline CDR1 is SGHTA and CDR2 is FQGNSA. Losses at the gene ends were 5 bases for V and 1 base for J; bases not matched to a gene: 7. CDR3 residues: CASSPDRGRSNQPQHF. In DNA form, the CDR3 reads TGTGCCAGCAGCCCAGACAGGGGTCGGAGCAATCAGCCCCAGCATTTT.

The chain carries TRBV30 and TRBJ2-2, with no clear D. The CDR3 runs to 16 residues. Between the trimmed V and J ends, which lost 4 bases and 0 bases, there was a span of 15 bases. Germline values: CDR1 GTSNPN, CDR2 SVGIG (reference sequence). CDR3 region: CAWTQGVTSNTGELFF. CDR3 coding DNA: TGTGCCTGGACTCAAGGTGTAACATCGAACACCGGGGAGCTGTTTTTT.

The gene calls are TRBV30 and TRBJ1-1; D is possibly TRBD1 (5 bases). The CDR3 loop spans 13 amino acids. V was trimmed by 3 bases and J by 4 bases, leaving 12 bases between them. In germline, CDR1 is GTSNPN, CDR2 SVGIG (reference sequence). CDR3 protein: CAWRLRDGTEAFF. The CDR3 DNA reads TGTGCCTGGAGGCTCAGGGACGGCACTGAAGCTTTCTTT. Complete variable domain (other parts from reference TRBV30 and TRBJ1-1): SQTIHQWPATLVQPVGSPLSLECTVEGTSNPNLYWYRQAAGRGLQLLFYSVGIGQISSEVPQNLSASRPQDRQFILSSKKLLLSDSGFYLCAWRLRDGTEAFFGQGTRLTVV.

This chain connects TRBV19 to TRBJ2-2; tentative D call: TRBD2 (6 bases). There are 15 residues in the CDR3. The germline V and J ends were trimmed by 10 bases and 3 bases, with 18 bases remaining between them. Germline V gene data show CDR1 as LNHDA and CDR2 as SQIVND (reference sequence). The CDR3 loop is CAISRRAGDTGELFF. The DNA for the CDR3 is TGTGCCATCTCCCGGAGGGCCGGGGACACCGGGGAGCTGTTTTTT.

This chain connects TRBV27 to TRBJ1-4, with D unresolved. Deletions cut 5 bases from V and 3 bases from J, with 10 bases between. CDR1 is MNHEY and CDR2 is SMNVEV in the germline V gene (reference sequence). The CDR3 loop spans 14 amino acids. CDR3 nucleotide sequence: TGTGCCAGCAGTGTCAGGAGAGCTAATGAAAAACTGTTTTTT. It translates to CASSVRRANEKLFF.

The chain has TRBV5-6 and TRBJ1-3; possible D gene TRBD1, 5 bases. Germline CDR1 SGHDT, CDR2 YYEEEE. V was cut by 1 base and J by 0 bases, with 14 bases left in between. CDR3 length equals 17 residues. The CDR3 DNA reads TGTGCCAGCAGCTTGATCCAGACGGGACCCTCTGGAAACACCATATATTTT. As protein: CASSLIQTGPSGNTIYF.

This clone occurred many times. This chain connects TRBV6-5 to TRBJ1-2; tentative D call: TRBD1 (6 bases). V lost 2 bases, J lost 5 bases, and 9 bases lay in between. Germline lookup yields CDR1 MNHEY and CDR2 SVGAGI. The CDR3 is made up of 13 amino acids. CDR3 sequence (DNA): TGTGCCAGCAGTTACCGGCAGGGGTATGGCTACACCTTC. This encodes CASSYRQGYGYTF.

In nucleotides, the CDR3 is TGTGCCAGCAGTGAGAGCGCAGGGTTGAATTCACCCCTCCACTTT. Its protein product is CASSESAGLNSPLHF. The genes are TRBV2 and TRBJ1-6; tentative D call: TRBD1 (5 bases). V was shortened by 3 bases and J by 7 bases, with 13 bases between the two germline ends. CDR1 is SNHLY and CDR2 is FYNNEI in the germline V gene. This CDR3 is built from 15 residues.

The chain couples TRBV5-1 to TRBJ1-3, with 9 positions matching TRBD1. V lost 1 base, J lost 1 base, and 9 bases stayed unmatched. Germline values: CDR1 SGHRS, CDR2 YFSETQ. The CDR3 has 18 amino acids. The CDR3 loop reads CASSLLGQGLGSGNTIYF. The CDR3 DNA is TGCGCCAGCAGCTTGTTGGGACAGGGTCTGGGATCTGGAAACACCATATATTTT.

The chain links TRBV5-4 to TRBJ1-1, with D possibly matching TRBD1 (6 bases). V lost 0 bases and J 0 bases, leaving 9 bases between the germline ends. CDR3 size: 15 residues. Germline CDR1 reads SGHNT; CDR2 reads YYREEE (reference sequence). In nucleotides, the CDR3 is TGTGCCAGCAGCTTGGCGGGGGCCATGAACACTGAAGCTTTCTTT. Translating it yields CASSLAGAMNTEAFF. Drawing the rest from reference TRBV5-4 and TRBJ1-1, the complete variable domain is ETGVTQSPTHLIKTRGQQVTLRCSSQSGHNTVSWYQQALGQGPQFIFQYYREEENGRGNFPPRFSGLQFPNYSSELNVNALELDDSALYLCASSLAGAMNTEAFFGQGTRLTVV.

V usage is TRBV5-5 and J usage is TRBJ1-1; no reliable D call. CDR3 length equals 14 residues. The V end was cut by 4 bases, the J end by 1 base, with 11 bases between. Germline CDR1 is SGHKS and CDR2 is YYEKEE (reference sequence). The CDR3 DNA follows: TGTGCCAGCAGCGGGTTTCCAGGGAACACTGAAGCTTTCTTT. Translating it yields CASSGFPGNTEAFF.

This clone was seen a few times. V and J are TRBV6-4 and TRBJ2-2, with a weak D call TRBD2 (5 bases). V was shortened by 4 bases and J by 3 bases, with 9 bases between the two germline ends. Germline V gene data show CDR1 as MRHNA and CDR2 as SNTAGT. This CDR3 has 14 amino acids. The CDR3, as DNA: TGTGCCAGCAGTGGAGGGCTCGACACCGGGGAGCTGTTTTTT. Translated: CASSGGLDTGELFF.

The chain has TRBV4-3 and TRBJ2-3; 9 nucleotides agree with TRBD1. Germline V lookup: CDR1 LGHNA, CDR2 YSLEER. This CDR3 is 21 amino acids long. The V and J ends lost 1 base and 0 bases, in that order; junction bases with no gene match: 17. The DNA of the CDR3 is TGCGCCAGCAGCCAAGTCTCCCTTACTTTTATCGGGACAGGGAGCACAGATACGCAGTATTTT. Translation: CASSQVSLTFIGTGSTDTQYF.

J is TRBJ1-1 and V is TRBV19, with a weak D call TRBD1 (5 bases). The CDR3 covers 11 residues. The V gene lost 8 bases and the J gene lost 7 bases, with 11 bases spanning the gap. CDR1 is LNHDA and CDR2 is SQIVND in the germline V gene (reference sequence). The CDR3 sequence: CASRGTGEAFF. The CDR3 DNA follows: TGTGCCAGTCGGGGGACGGGTGAAGCTTTCTTT.

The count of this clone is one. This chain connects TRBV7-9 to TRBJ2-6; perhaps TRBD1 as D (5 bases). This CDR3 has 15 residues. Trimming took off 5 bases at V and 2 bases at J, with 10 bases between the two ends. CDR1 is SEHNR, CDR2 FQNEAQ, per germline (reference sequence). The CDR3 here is CASSQTEAGANVLTF. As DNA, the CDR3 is TGTGCCAGCAGCCAGACAGAAGCTGGGGCCAACGTCCTGACTTTC. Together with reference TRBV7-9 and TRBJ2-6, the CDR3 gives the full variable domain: DTGVSQNPRHKITKRGQNVTFRCDPISEHNRLYWYRQTLGQGPEFLTYFQNEAQLEKSRLLSDRFSAERPKGSFSTLEIQRTEQGDSAMYLCASSQTEAGANVLTFGAGSRLTVL.

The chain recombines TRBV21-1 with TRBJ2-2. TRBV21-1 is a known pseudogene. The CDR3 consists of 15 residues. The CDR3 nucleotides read TGTGCCAGCAGATTAGGGTTGGGGAACACCGGGGAGCTGTTTTTT. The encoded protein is CASRLGLGNTGELFF.

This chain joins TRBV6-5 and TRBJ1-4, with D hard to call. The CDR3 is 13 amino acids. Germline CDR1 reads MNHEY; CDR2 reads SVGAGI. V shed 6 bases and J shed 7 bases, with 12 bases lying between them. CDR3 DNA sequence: TGTGCCAGCAGGGGAGGGTTGGGTGAAAAACTGTTTTTT. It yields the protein CASRGGLGEKLFF.

CDR3 sequence (DNA): TGTGCCAGCAGCTCCCTGGGGGGACAGCGCTCCTACGAGCAGTACTTC. This sequence encodes CASSSLGGQRSYEQYF. The V call is TRBV7-9, the J call TRBJ2-7; D perhaps matches TRBD1 (7 bases). Trimming took off 4 bases at V and 0 bases at J, with 16 bases between the two ends. Germline V gene lookup returns CDR1 SEHNR and CDR2 FQNEAQ (reference sequence). The CDR3 is 16 residues long.

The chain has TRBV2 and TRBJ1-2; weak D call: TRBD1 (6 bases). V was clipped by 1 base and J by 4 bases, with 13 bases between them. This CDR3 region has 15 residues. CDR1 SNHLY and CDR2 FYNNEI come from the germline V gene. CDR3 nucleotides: TGTGCCAGCAGTGAAGTCACAGGGCCTCTCTATGGCTACACCTTC. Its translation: CASSEVTGPLYGYTF.